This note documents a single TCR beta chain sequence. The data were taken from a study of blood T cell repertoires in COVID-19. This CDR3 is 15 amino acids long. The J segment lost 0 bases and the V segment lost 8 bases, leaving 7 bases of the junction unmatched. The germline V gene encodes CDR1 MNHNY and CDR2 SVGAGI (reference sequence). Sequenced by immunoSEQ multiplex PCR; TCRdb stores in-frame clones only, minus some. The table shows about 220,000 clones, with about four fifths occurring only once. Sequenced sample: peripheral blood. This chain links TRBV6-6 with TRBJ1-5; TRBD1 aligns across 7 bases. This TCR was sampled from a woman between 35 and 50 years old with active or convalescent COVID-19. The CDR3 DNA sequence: TGTGCCAGCGGACAACAGGGGAATAGCAATCAGCCCCAGCATTTT. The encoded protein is CASGQQGNSNQPQHF.